These 14 T cell receptor beta chains were all obtained from the same sample, sequenced in a study of CD4 T cells in relation to SARS-CoV-2 and coronaviruses. The protocol was immunoSEQ multiplex PCR, while the TCRdb copy is restricted to in-frame clones and leaves out a portion. The table shows approximately 64,000 clones, with about 95% occurring only once. Before the COVID-19 pandemic, during about 2011-2019, CD4+ T cells were taken from unexposed donors. Sequenced: naive CD4+ T cells from PBMCs. Subset indicated: naive CD4+ T cells isolated by negative enrichment. The receptors here all came from a human donor in good health.

This rearrangement joins TRBV7-3 to TRBJ2-1, with D perhaps matching TRBD1 or TRBD2 (6 bases each). The germline V gene has CDR1 SGHTA and CDR2 FQGTGA. Trimming stripped 4 bases from V and 6 bases from J, with 16 bases between. The CDR3 spans 15 residues. CDR3 DNA sequence: TGTGCCAGCAGCTCCCAAGGGGGGAGAGGCAATGAGCAGTTCTTC. Translated: CASSSQGGRGNEQFF.

The chain links TRBV6-1 to TRBJ2-1; 12 positions match TRBD1. The J segment lost 6 bases and the V segment lost 2 bases, leaving 5 bases of the junction unmatched. Germline-derived CDR1 and CDR2 are MNHNS and SASEGT. The length of the CDR3 is 16 residues. The CDR3 nucleotides read TGTGCCAGCAGTGAACCGGGACAGGGGGCGACCAATGAGCAGTTCTTC. Encoded protein: CASSEPGQGATNEQFF.

The chain combines TRBV10-3 with TRBJ1-1, with D unresolved. The germline CDR1 and CDR2 sequences are ENHRY and SYGVKD. The CDR3 totals 12 residues. The V gene lost 6 bases and the J gene lost 7 bases, with 12 bases spanning the gap. The CDR3 region is CAIRDRGDEAFF. DNA for the CDR3: TGTGCCATCAGAGACCGCGGGGATGAAGCTTTCTTT.

This chain joins TRBV14 and TRBJ1-4; tentative D call: TRBD1 (6 bases). The length of the CDR3 is 14 residues. Germline CDR1 reads SGHDN; CDR2 reads FVKESK. V was shortened by 6 bases and J by 10 bases, with 18 bases between the two germline ends. CDR3 sequence: CASRGTRKEGKLFF. In DNA form, the CDR3 reads TGTGCCAGCAGGGGGACACGGAAGGAGGGAAAACTGTTTTTT.

The chain carries TRBV2 and TRBJ2-3; D possibly matches TRBD1 or TRBD2 (6 bases each). V lost 8 bases to trimming and J lost 6 bases, with 15 bases between them. Germline CDR1 is SNHLY and CDR2 is FYNNEI. The length of the CDR3 is 13 residues. CDR3 loop: CASGGGVPDTQYF. The DNA of the CDR3 is TGTGCCAGCGGGGGCGGGGTCCCGGATACGCAGTATTTT.

As DNA, the CDR3 is TGTGCCACCAGCACAAGGACTAGCGGGAACGATGAGCAGTTCTTC. This encodes CATSTRTSGNDEQFF. The V and J genes are TRBV15 and TRBJ2-1, with TRBD2 matching over 12 bases. Losses at the gene ends were 4 bases for V and 8 bases for J; bases not matched to a gene: 6. CDR3 length equals 15 residues. Germline V CDR1 and CDR2: LNHNV, YYDKDF (reference sequence).

The J gene is TRBJ1-1, the V gene TRBV27; maybe TRBD1 (5 bases). The germline V gene has CDR1 MNHEY and CDR2 SMNVEV (reference sequence). This CDR3 region has 16 residues. The ends were cut back, 6 bases at V and 4 bases at J, with 21 bases in the middle. CDR3 in amino acids: CASRPRPPSGLTEAFF. The CDR3 DNA reads as TGTGCCAGCAGACCGCGACCACCCTCAGGGCTCACTGAAGCTTTCTTT.

In nucleotides, the CDR3 is TGTGCCAGCAGTTTACCCCCAACATGGGAGCAGTTCTTC. Translating gives CASSLPPTWEQFF. The chain joins TRBV28 to TRBJ2-1; no reliable D call. Germline lookup yields CDR1 MDHEN and CDR2 SYDVKM. V was pared by 2 bases and J by 10 bases, with 12 bases between. The length of the CDR3 is 13 residues.

The V call is TRBV3-1 (or the pseudogene TRBV3-2), the J call TRBJ1-1; D remains unclear. CDR1 is LGHDT and CDR2 is YNNKEL in the germline V gene (reference sequence). The CDR3 runs 13 residues. V gave up 1 base and J gave up 3 bases, with 6 bases separating them. CDR3 bases: TGTGCCAGCAGCCAAGGACGCCACACTGAAGCTTTCTTT. It codes for CASSQGRHTEAFF.

In DNA, the CDR3 is TGTGCCAGCAGCCCTGCCACAGATACGCAGTATTTT. This gives the protein CASSPATDTQYF. V usage is TRBV9 and J usage is TRBJ2-3; D not certain. The germline V gene encodes CDR1 SGDLS and CDR2 YYNGEE. The ends were cut back, 4 bases at V and 2 bases at J, with 5 bases in the middle. There are 12 residues in the CDR3.

This chain connects TRBV18 to TRBJ2-6; 11 bases map to TRBD1. V lost 3 bases and J lost 0; bases outside the gene matches: 4. The CDR3 is 18 residues long. The germline V gene has CDR1 KGHSH and CDR2 LQKENI. In DNA, the CDR3 is TGTGCCAGCTCACCCTGGACAGGGGGCCCCTCTGGGGCCAACGTCCTGACTTTC. This translates into CASSPWTGGPSGANVLTF. The full variable domain, completed using reference TRBV18 and TRBJ2-6, is NAGVMQNPRHLVRRRGQEARLRCSPMKGHSHVYWYRQLPEEGLKFMVYLQKENIIDESGMPKERFSAEFPKEGPSILRIQQVVRGDSAAYFCASSPWTGGPSGANVLTFGAGSRLTVL.

This clone was seen just once. The rearrangement links TRBV19 to TRBJ2-7; D may be TRBD2 (5 bases). This CDR3 region has 12 residues. Trimming pared 6 bases from V and 5 bases from J, leaving 11 bases between. CDR1 is LNHDA and CDR2 is SQIVND in the germline V gene (reference sequence). The CDR3 coding sequence is TGTGCCAGTAGGGACTTTACCAACGAGCAGTACTTC. Residues: CASRDFTNEQYF.

V usage is TRBV28 and J usage is TRBJ2-7; D call uncertain. V gave up 3 bases and J gave up 2 bases, with 8 bases separating them. CDR1 MDHEN and CDR2 SYDVKM come from the germline V gene. The CDR3 extends over 13 amino acids. Here the CDR3 reads CASSLPSAYEQYF. In nucleotides, the CDR3 is TGTGCCAGCAGTTTGCCGTCCGCCTACGAGCAGTACTTC. The entire variable domain, with the rest obtained from reference TRBV28 and TRBJ2-7, is as follows: DVKVTQSSRYLVKRTGEKVFLECVQDMDHENMFWYRQDPGLGLRLIYFSYDVKMKEKGDIPEGYSVSREKKERFSLILESASTNQTSMYLCASSLPSAYEQYFGPGTRLTVT.

This clone was counted between two and nine times. The chain joins TRBV5-6 to TRBJ1-2; D is unresolved. The germline gives CDR1 SGHDT, CDR2 YYEEEE. The CDR3 length is 12 residues. V dropped 2 bases and J dropped 4 bases, with 6 bases sitting between them. This CDR3 is CASSLQGYGYTF. Written as DNA, the CDR3 is TGTGCCAGCAGCTTACAAGGCTATGGCTACACCTTC.